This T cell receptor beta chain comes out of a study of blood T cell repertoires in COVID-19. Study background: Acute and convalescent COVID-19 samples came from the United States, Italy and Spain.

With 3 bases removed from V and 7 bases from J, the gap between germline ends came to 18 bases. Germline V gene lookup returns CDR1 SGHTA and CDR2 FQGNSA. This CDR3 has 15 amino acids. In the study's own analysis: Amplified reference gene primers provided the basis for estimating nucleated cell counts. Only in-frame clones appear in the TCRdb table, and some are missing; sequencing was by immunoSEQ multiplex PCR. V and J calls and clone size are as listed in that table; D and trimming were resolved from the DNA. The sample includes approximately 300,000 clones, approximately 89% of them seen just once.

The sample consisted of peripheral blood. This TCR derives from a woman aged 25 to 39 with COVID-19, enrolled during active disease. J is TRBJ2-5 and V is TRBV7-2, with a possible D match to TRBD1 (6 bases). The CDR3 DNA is TGTGCCAGCAGCTTCCGAGGGACACAAGGGGCGACCCAGTACTTC. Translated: CASSFRGTQGATQYF.